This T cell receptor (beta chain) was recovered during a study of cytomegalovirus exposure and HLA in healthy donors. Background on the study: The 120 or so validation repertoires, a later analysis reported, used the same platform as the 550 to 800 first-cohort repertoires. Points from the study as a whole: Among TCR beta chains, those listed as cytomegalovirus-associated numbered about 150. Most TCR sequences showed up rarely, but some public TCRs showed up in many donors.

The protocol was immunoSEQ multiplex PCR, while the TCRdb copy is restricted to in-frame clones and leaves out a portion. The sample has some 100,000 clones, 88% seen once; the top ten hold 2% to 2.5%. In regard to this clone: Its target is not known.

Sequenced sample: PBMCs. The source of this sequence is a woman under 30 in good health and CMV-seronegative.

The CDR3 region is CASSFKGHPSNYGYTF. The CDR3 region has the DNA TGTGCCAGCAGTTTTAAGGGACATCCATCGAACTATGGCTACACCTTC. V usage is TRBV27 and J usage is TRBJ1-2, with TRBD1 as a possible D gene (6 bases). This CDR3 region has 16 residues. Germline CDR1 is MNHEY and CDR2 is SMNVEV (reference sequence). Trimming took 3 bases from V and 2 from J, leaving 16 bases between them.